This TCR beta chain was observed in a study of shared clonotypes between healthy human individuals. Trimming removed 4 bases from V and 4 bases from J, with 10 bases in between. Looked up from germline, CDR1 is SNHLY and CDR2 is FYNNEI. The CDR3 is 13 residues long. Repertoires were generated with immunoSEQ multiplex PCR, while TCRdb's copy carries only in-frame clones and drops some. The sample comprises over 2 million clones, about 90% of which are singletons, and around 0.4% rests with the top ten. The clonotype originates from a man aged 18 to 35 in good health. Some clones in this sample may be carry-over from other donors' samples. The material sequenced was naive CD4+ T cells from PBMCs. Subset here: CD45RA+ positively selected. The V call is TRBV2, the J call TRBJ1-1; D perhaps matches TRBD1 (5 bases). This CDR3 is CASSGVGGTEAFF. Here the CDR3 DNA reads TGTGCCAGCAGTGGAGTGGGGGGCACTGAAGCTTTCTTT.